These 16 T cell receptor beta chains were sequenced from one sample in a study of spatial heterogeneity in lung cancer. The sample's time point: sample taken at primary tumor resection. Via MiXCR, TCRdb re-called the 5' RACE reads, giving one row per CDR3 protein. The table lists under 14,000 distinct CDR3 sequences, 5.5% to 7% of them singletons, with under 30% in the top ten. The specimen comprised PBMCs, sampled at surgery. Receptor source: a male donor with early-stage non-small cell lung cancer.

By proportion, this clonotype is medium-sized. The chain employs TRBV3-1 and TRBJ2-2; D might be TRBD1 (5 bases). Trimming took off 2 bases at V and 1 base at J, with 5 bases between the two ends. In germline, CDR1 is LGHDT, CDR2 YNNKEL (reference sequence). There are 14 residues in the CDR3. The chain's CDR3 is CASSQQGNTGELFF. CDR3 DNA: TGTGCCAGCAGCCAACAGGGGAACACCGGGGAGCTGTTTTTT.

This clonotype showed up many times. The V call is TRBV7-2, the J call TRBJ2-3; D uncertain. The V end was cut by 1 base, the J end by 2 bases, with 4 bases between. This CDR3 region has 13 residues. CDR1 is SGHTA and CDR2 is FQGNSA in the germline V gene. The CDR3 DNA reads as TGTGCCAGCAGCTTAGGGTACACAGATACGCAGTATTTT. The encoded protein is CASSLGYTDTQYF.

Sample share makes this clonotype medium-sized (0.01 to 0.1%). The chain joins TRBV12-3 or TRBV12-4 to TRBJ2-7, with D unresolved. V lost 6 bases and J 2 bases, leaving 20 bases between the germline ends. The CDR3 runs to 16 residues. The CDR3 DNA reads as TGTGCCAGCAGGCCGAGTCAGGCCGGCGCCACCTACGAGCAGTACTTC. It codes for CASRPSQAGATYEQYF.

This clonotype was recorded many times. This rearrangement joins TRBV4-1 to TRBJ2-3; 8 nucleotides match TRBD2. The CDR3 covers 18 residues. Trimming took 7 bases from V and 5 from J; bases not matched to a gene: 20. The V gene's germline CDR1 is MGHRA and CDR2 YSYEKL. The CDR3 DNA sequence: TGCGCCAGCAACACAAACGCCGGTCCGGGGGGGAGAGGAGATACGCAGTATTTT. Its protein product is CASNTNAGPGGRGDTQYF.

This clonotype showed up many times. V and J are TRBV6-4 and TRBJ2-3; 12 nucleotides agree with TRBD1. The CDR3 sequence is 15 residues long. The junction had 1 base not matched to a gene; V was cut back by 2 bases and J by 4 bases. CDR1 MRHNA and CDR2 SNTAGT come from the germline V gene. The DNA of the CDR3 is TGTGCCAGCAGTGACGGGACAGGGGGCGCAGATACGCAGTATTTT. It is translated as CASSDGTGGADTQYF.

This clonotype was observed at least ten times. V gene TRBV28 combines with J gene TRBJ1-2; no firm D call. CDR3 length equals 14 residues. Germline CDR1 is MDHEN and CDR2 is SYDVKM. V was clipped by 5 bases and J by 8 bases, with 18 bases between them. DNA of the CDR3: TGTGCCAGCAGTGCCGCCTCTCGACCCGAAGGCTACACCTTC. It translates to CASSAASRPEGYTF.

This clonotype showed up many times. J is TRBJ1-1 and V is TRBV12-3 or TRBV12-4; maybe TRBD1 (6 bases). Trimming left V 5 bases short and J 3 bases short, with 13 bases between. CDR3 length: 14 amino acids. The CDR3 coding sequence is TGTGCCAGCAGTCAGGGGCGCAGAGACACTGAAGCTTTCTTT. It specifies CASSQGRRDTEAFF.

This clonotype was detected many times. The chain combines TRBV7-2 with TRBJ1-4; 7 bases agree with TRBD1. V gave up 6 bases and J gave up 6 bases; unmatched junction bases: 13. CDR1 is SGHTA, CDR2 FQGNSA, per germline. The CDR3 runs 16 residues. CDR3 loop: CASSFLRGRLDEKLFF. The CDR3 nucleotides read TGTGCCAGCAGTTTTCTAAGGGGGCGCTTGGATGAAAAACTGTTTTTT. The variable domain in full, completed from reference TRBV7-2 and TRBJ1-4, reads GAGVSQSPSNKVTEKGKDVELRCDPISGHTALYWYRQSLGQGLEFLIYFQGNSAPDKSGLPSDRFSAERTGGSVSTLTIQRTQQEDSAVYLCASSFLRGRLDEKLFFGSGTQLSVL.

CDR3 nucleotide sequence: TGTGCCAGCAGCTCAGGACCGAGCGGGGAGACCCAGTACTTC. Translation: CASSSGPSGETQYF. J is TRBJ2-5 and V is TRBV7-9, with D perhaps TRBD2 (6 bases). This CDR3 spans 14 amino acids. Trimming removed 4 bases from V and 5 bases from J, with 14 bases in between. The germline gives CDR1 SEHNR, CDR2 FQNEAQ (reference sequence). Filled out from reference TRBV7-9 and TRBJ2-5, the complete variable domain reads DTGVSQNPRHKITKRGQNVTFRCDPISEHNRLYWYRQTLGQGPEFLTYFQNEAQLEKSRLLSDRFSAERPKGSFSTLEIQRTEQGDSAMYLCASSSGPSGETQYFGPGTRLLVL.

This clonotype was counted at least ten times. The chain has TRBV29-1 and TRBJ1-2; TRBD1 is a possible D gene (5 bases). The V end lost 2 bases, the J end lost 6 bases, and 13 bases lay between the germline ends. CDR1 is SQVTM, CDR2 ANQGSEA, per germline. CDR3 length equals 13 residues. CDR3 sequence reads: CSVENPVTDGYTF. The CDR3, as DNA: TGCAGCGTTGAAAACCCTGTGACAGATGGCTACACCTTC. The whole variable domain, filled in from reference TRBV29-1 and TRBJ1-2, reads SAVISQKPSRDICQRGTSLTIQCQVDSQVTMMFWYRQQPGQSLTLIATANQGSEATYESGFVIDKFPISRPNLTFSTLTVSNMSPEDSSIYLCSVENPVTDGYTFGSGTRLTVV.

This clonotype was counted at least ten times. This sequence joins TRBV7-2 and TRBJ2-3; unclear D gene. Trimming shortened V by 0 bases and J by 5 bases, and 9 bases separated the two germline ends. Germline V gene data show CDR1 as SGHTA and CDR2 as FQGNSA. There are 14 residues in the CDR3. CDR3 loop: CASSLAAHKDTQYF. The DNA of the CDR3 is TGTGCCAGCAGCTTAGCGGCCCACAAAGATACGCAGTATTTT.

This clonotype was recorded many times. This chain links TRBV29-1 with TRBJ1-1; a possible D gene is TRBD1 (6 bases). The CDR3 is made up of 14 amino acids. V shed 6 bases and J shed 1 base, with 15 bases lying between them. Germline loops: CDR1 SQVTM, CDR2 ANQGSEA. The CDR3 DNA sequence: TGCAGCGTGCCCAAGACAGGCCCGAACACTGAAGCTTTCTTT. Its translation: CSVPKTGPNTEAFF.

This chain connects TRBV20-1 to TRBJ2-7, with D tentatively TRBD1 (7 bases). The CDR3 is made up of 16 amino acids. In germline, CDR1 is DFQATT, CDR2 SNEGSKA (reference sequence). The germline V and J ends were trimmed by 3 bases and 0 bases, with 18 bases remaining between them. The CDR3 region has the DNA TGCAGTGCTAGCGAGGGGGCCGGGACTTTCTCCTACGAGCAGTACTTC. Protein sequence: CSASEGAGTFSYEQYF.

The chain carries TRBV12-5 and TRBJ2-7; 8 bases fit TRBD2. V lost 7 bases and J lost 0; bases outside the gene matches: 5. This CDR3 is 14 amino acids long. The V gene's germline CDR1 is LGHNT and CDR2 FRNRAP. CDR3: CASAIAGLSYEQYF. CDR3 DNA sequence: TGTGCTAGTGCCATAGCGGGGCTCTCCTACGAGCAGTACTTC.

This clonotype was detected ten times or more. The V gene is TRBV12-3 or TRBV12-4, the J gene TRBJ1-5; D perhaps matches TRBD1 (5 bases). CDR3 size: 13 residues. V gave up 4 bases and J gave up 7 bases, with 11 bases separating them. CDR3 in amino acids: CASSSQGGQPQHF. The CDR3 DNA is TGTGCCAGCAGTTCCCAGGGAGGCCAGCCCCAGCATTTT.

In this sample, this clonotype turned up many times. V gene TRBV6-6 combines with J gene TRBJ1-2; weak D call: TRBD1 (6 bases). The V end was cut by 5 bases, the J end by 4 bases, with 8 bases between. CDR1 MNHNY and CDR2 SVGAGI come from the germline V gene (reference sequence). The CDR3 runs 12 residues. The CDR3 here is CASSRQAYGYTF. The CDR3 nucleotides read TGTGCCAGCAGTCGACAGGCCTATGGCTACACCTTC.